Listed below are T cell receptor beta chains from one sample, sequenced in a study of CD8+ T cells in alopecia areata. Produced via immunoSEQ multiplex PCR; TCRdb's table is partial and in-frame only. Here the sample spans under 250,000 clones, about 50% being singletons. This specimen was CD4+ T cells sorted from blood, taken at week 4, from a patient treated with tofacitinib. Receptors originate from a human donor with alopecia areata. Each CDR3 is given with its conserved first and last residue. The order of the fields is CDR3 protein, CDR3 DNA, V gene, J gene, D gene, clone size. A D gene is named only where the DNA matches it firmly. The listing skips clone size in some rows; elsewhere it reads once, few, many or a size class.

CDR3aa: CASSLKVGNGYTF
CDR3nt: TGTGCCAGCAGTTTAAAGGTTGGAAATGGCTACACCTTC
v_gene: TRBV2
j_gene: TRBJ1-2
d_gene: NA
abundance: NA

CDR3aa: CASSLAGSAYEQYF
CDR3nt: TGCGCCAGCAGCTTGGCCGGGAGCGCCTACGAGCAGTACTTC
v_gene: TRBV5-1
j_gene: TRBJ2-7
d_gene: NA
abundance: NA

CDR3aa: CASRGVYGYTF
CDR3nt: TGTGCCAGCAGGGGGGTCTATGGCTACACCTTC
v_gene: TRBV25-1
j_gene: TRBJ1-2
d_gene: NA
abundance: NA

CDR3aa: CASSSSGQQTQYF
CDR3nt: TGCGCCAGCAGCTCCTCGGGACAGCAAACGCAGTATTTT
v_gene: TRBV5-1
j_gene: TRBJ2-3
d_gene: TRBD1
abundance: NA

CDR3aa: CASRQESYEQYF
CDR3nt: TGTGCCAGCAGACAGGAGTCCTACGAGCAGTACTTC
v_gene: TRBV2
j_gene: TRBJ2-7
d_gene: NA
abundance: NA

CDR3aa: CASSLGQDYTEAFF
CDR3nt: TGCGCCAGCAGCCTAGGACAGGACTACACTGAAGCTTTCTTT
v_gene: TRBV5-1
j_gene: TRBJ1-1
d_gene: TRBD1
abundance: NA

CDR3aa: CATSKGDRVGYGYTF
CDR3nt: TGTGCCACCAGCAAGGGGGACAGGGTGGGCTATGGCTACACCTTC
v_gene: TRBV15
j_gene: TRBJ1-2
d_gene: TRBD1
abundance: NA

CDR3aa: CASSTTRDGQPQHF
CDR3nt: TGTGCCAGCAGCACGACCCGAGACGGTCAGCCCCAGCATTTT
v_gene: TRBV7-2
j_gene: TRBJ1-5
d_gene: NA
abundance: once

CDR3aa: CASSPGLAVHPYEQYF
CDR3nt: TGCGCCAGCAGTCCGGGACTAGCGGTACATCCCTACGAGCAGTACTTC
v_gene: TRBV4-3
j_gene: TRBJ2-7
d_gene: TRBD2
abundance: NA

CDR3aa: CASSARVTSGQTQYF
CDR3nt: TGTGCCAGCAGCGCCCGCGTGACTAGCGGGCAGACCCAGTACTTC
v_gene: TRBV7-6
j_gene: TRBJ2-5
d_gene: TRBD2
abundance: NA

CDR3aa: CASLEGNSNQPQHF
CDR3nt: TGTGCCAGCTTGGAGGGTAATAGCAATCAGCCCCAGCATTTT
v_gene: TRBV6-6
j_gene: TRBJ1-5
d_gene: NA
abundance: few

CDR3aa: CAAQPTGSNQPQHF
CDR3nt: TGTGCCGCTCAGCCAACAGGGAGCAATCAGCCCCAGCATTTT
v_gene: TRBV19
j_gene: TRBJ1-5
d_gene: NA
abundance: NA

CDR3aa: CASSFGEGTEAFF
CDR3nt: TGTGCCAGCAGCTTTGGGGAGGGGACTGAAGCTTTCTTT
v_gene: TRBV7-2
j_gene: TRBJ1-1
d_gene: NA
abundance: NA

CDR3aa: CASSQDWGSYEQYF
CDR3nt: TGTGCCAGCAGCCAAGATTGGGGCTCCTACGAGCAGTACTTC
v_gene: TRBV14
j_gene: TRBJ2-7
d_gene: NA
abundance: NA

CDR3aa: CSSEGGGELFF
CDR3nt: TGCAGCTCCGAGGGGGGCGGGGAGCTGTTTTTT
v_gene: TRBV29-1
j_gene: TRBJ2-2
d_gene: NA
abundance: NA

CDR3aa: CASSEASGGTYEQYF
CDR3nt: TGTGCCAGCAGTGAAGCTAGCGGGGGCACCTACGAGCAGTACTTC
v_gene: TRBV6-1
j_gene: TRBJ2-7
d_gene: TRBD2
abundance: NA

CDR3aa: CSVEMGRGSKLFF
CDR3nt: TGCAGCGTTGAAATGGGCAGGGGGTCGAAACTGTTTTTT
v_gene: TRBV29-1
j_gene: TRBJ1-4
d_gene: TRBD1
abundance: NA

CDR3aa: CASSYSIRDGYTF
CDR3nt: TGTGCCAGCAGTTACTCGATTCGGGATGGCTACACCTTC
v_gene: TRBV6-5
j_gene: TRBJ1-2
d_gene: NA
abundance: once

CDR3aa: CASSPVTSGGETQYF
CDR3nt: TGCGCCAGCAGCCCCGTGACTAGCGGGGGCGAGACCCAGTACTTC
v_gene: TRBV5-1
j_gene: TRBJ2-5
d_gene: TRBD2
abundance: NA

CDR3aa: CASSEFGTGTPNYEQYF
CDR3nt: TGTGCCAGCAGTGAATTCGGTACCGGGACACCGAACTACGAGCAGTACTTC
v_gene: TRBV25-1
j_gene: TRBJ2-7
d_gene: NA
abundance: NA

CDR3aa: CASSHPQETQYF
CDR3nt: TGCGCCAGCAGCCACCCCCAAGAGACCCAGTACTTC
v_gene: TRBV4-1
j_gene: TRBJ2-5
d_gene: NA
abundance: NA

CDR3aa: CASSLPLGNEQFF
CDR3nt: TGTGCCAGCAGCTTGCCACTTGGAAATGAGCAGTTCTTC
v_gene: TRBV5-4
j_gene: TRBJ2-1
d_gene: NA
abundance: NA

CDR3aa: CASSLYGNQPQHF
CDR3nt: TGTGCCAGCAGCTTATACGGCAATCAGCCCCAGCATTTT
v_gene: TRBV7-2
j_gene: TRBJ1-5
d_gene: NA
abundance: NA

CDR3aa: CAWGPDPSSGANVLTF
CDR3nt: TGTGCCTGGGGCCCGGACCCCAGCTCTGGGGCCAACGTCCTGACTTTC
v_gene: TRBV30
j_gene: TRBJ2-6
d_gene: NA
abundance: NA

CDR3aa: CASSQDTGVGQLQHF
CDR3nt: TGCGCCAGCAGCCAAGATACAGGGGTAGGGCAGCTCCAGCATTTT
v_gene: TRBV4-3
j_gene: TRBJ1-5
d_gene: TRBD1
abundance: NA

CDR3aa: CASSLLFIPTSSYNSPLHF
CDR3nt: TGTGCCAGCAGTTTATTATTCATCCCTACGAGCTCCTATAATTCACCCCTCCACTTT
v_gene: TRBV27
j_gene: TRBJ1-6
d_gene: NA
abundance: NA

CDR3aa: CASSLGRSYEQYF
CDR3nt: TGCGCCAGCAGCTTAGGCAGGTCCTACGAGCAGTACTTC
v_gene: TRBV5-1
j_gene: TRBJ2-7
d_gene: NA
abundance: NA

CDR3aa: CAWRARTGIFYEQYF
CDR3nt: TGTGCCTGGAGAGCGCGGACAGGGATTTTCTACGAGCAGTACTTC
v_gene: TRBV30
j_gene: TRBJ2-7
d_gene: TRBD1
abundance: NA

CDR3aa: CASSVVPINRGGEQFF
CDR3nt: TGTGCCAGCAGCGTAGTTCCCATTAACAGGGGTGGAGAGCAGTTCTTC
v_gene: TRBV9
j_gene: TRBJ2-1
d_gene: TRBD1
abundance: NA

CDR3aa: CASTTLNIQYF
CDR3nt: TGCGCCAGCACCACTCTAAACATTCAGTACTTC
v_gene: TRBV5-1
j_gene: TRBJ2-4
d_gene: NA
abundance: NA

CDR3aa: CASSLQGKNTEAFF
CDR3nt: TGTGCCAGCAGCTTACAGGGAAAGAACACTGAAGCTTTCTTT
v_gene: TRBV7-3
j_gene: TRBJ1-1
d_gene: NA
abundance: NA

CDR3aa: CASSPSRANRNIQYF
CDR3nt: TGTGCCAGCTCACCAAGCAGGGCTAACAGGAACATTCAGTACTTC
v_gene: TRBV18
j_gene: TRBJ2-4
d_gene: NA
abundance: many

CDR3aa: CASSLGAAQETQYF
CDR3nt: TGTGCCAGCAGCTTAGGGGCAGCACAAGAGACCCAGTACTTC
v_gene: TRBV7-6
j_gene: TRBJ2-5
d_gene: NA
abundance: NA

CDR3aa: CAWSRTPGANVLTF
CDR3nt: TGTGCCTGGAGTCGAACACCTGGGGCCAACGTCCTGACTTTC
v_gene: TRBV30
j_gene: TRBJ2-6
d_gene: NA
abundance: NA

CDR3aa: CASSWGLNTGELFF
CDR3nt: TGTGCCAGCAGCTGGGGACTTAACACCGGGGAGCTGTTTTTT
v_gene: TRBV5-6
j_gene: TRBJ2-2
d_gene: NA
abundance: NA

CDR3aa: CSVEVDPTYNEQFF
CDR3nt: TGCAGCGTTGAGGTGGACCCAACCTACAATGAGCAGTTCTTC
v_gene: TRBV29-1
j_gene: TRBJ2-1
d_gene: NA
abundance: NA

CDR3aa: CASGLARETPVWGYTF
CDR3nt: TGTGCTAGTGGTTTGGCCCGTGAGACACCGGTCTGGGGCTACACCTTC
v_gene: TRBV12-5
j_gene: TRBJ1-2
d_gene: NA
abundance: once

CDR3aa: CSAGGGDRVWGETQYF
CDR3nt: TGCAGCGCTGGTGGGGGAGACAGGGTGTGGGGAGAGACCCAGTACTTC
v_gene: TRBV29-1
j_gene: TRBJ2-5
d_gene: TRBD1
abundance: few

CDR3aa: CSVDIQGPGYTF
CDR3nt: TGCAGCGTTGATATACAGGGCCCTGGCTACACCTTC
v_gene: TRBV29-1
j_gene: TRBJ1-2
d_gene: NA
abundance: NA

CDR3aa: CSADRVDEQYF
CDR3nt: TGCAGTGCTGACAGGGTAGACGAGCAGTACTTC
v_gene: TRBV20-1
j_gene: TRBJ2-7
d_gene: TRBD1
abundance: once

CDR3aa: CSVVGGRDGYTF
CDR3nt: TGCAGCGTTGTCGGGGGGCGGGATGGCTACACCTTC
v_gene: TRBV29-1
j_gene: TRBJ1-2
d_gene: NA
abundance: NA

CDR3aa: CASSHRTGEAFF
CDR3nt: TGCGCCAGCAGCCACCGAACAGGAGAAGCTTTCTTT
v_gene: TRBV4-3
j_gene: TRBJ1-1
d_gene: NA
abundance: NA

CDR3aa: CASSAGTARAYEQYF
CDR3nt: TGTGCCAGCAGCGCTGGGACGGCCCGGGCCTACGAGCAGTACTTC
v_gene: TRBV11-2
j_gene: TRBJ2-7
d_gene: NA
abundance: NA

CDR3aa: CASSLFSTATDTQYF
CDR3nt: TGTGCCAGCAGCTTATTTTCGACGGCCACAGATACGCAGTATTTT
v_gene: TRBV11-2
j_gene: TRBJ2-3
d_gene: NA
abundance: NA

CDR3aa: CSLKGRVGNEQFF
CDR3nt: TGCAGCCTAAAGGGGAGGGTCGGAAATGAGCAGTTCTTC
v_gene: TRBV29-1
j_gene: TRBJ2-1
d_gene: TRBD2
abundance: NA

CDR3aa: CASSSQGTGELFF
CDR3nt: TGTGCCAGCAGCTCCCAGGGAACCGGGGAGCTGTTTTTT
v_gene: TRBV11-2
j_gene: TRBJ2-2
d_gene: NA
abundance: NA

CDR3aa: CSVRAGTGYNYGYTF
CDR3nt: TGCAGCGTGAGAGCTGGGACAGGGTATAACTATGGCTACACCTTC
v_gene: TRBV29-1
j_gene: TRBJ1-2
d_gene: TRBD1
abundance: NA

CDR3aa: CASSRNGVSYNEQFF
CDR3nt: TGTGCCAGCAGCCGCAACGGGGTCTCCTACAATGAGCAGTTCTTC
v_gene: TRBV7-2
j_gene: TRBJ2-1
d_gene: NA
abundance: few

CDR3aa: CSVAAGPNTGELFF
CDR3nt: TGCAGCGTTGCCGCAGGGCCGAACACCGGGGAGCTGTTTTTT
v_gene: TRBV29-1
j_gene: TRBJ2-2
d_gene: NA
abundance: NA

CDR3aa: CASSHRTGRDYEQYF
CDR3nt: TGCGCCAGCAGCCATCGGACAGGGAGGGACTACGAGCAGTACTTC
v_gene: TRBV4-3
j_gene: TRBJ2-7
d_gene: NA
abundance: NA

CDR3aa: CSILLYRTNEQFF
CDR3nt: TGCAGTATACTGTTATACCGGACCAATGAGCAGTTCTTC
v_gene: TRBV29-1
j_gene: TRBJ2-1
d_gene: NA
abundance: once

CDR3aa: CASSITRDPTYNEQFF
CDR3nt: TGTGCCAGCAGCATAACCAGGGACCCCACCTACAATGAGCAGTTCTTC
v_gene: TRBV5-8
j_gene: TRBJ2-1
d_gene: NA
abundance: NA

CDR3aa: CAWSGHALLGDTQYF
CDR3nt: TGTGCCTGGAGCGGCCACGCTCTGCTCGGAGATACGCAGTATTTT
v_gene: TRBV30
j_gene: TRBJ2-3
d_gene: NA
abundance: few

CDR3aa: CASSLDSGTDTQYF
CDR3nt: TGTGCCAGCAGCTTGGACTCAGGCACAGATACGCAGTATTTT
v_gene: TRBV5-6
j_gene: TRBJ2-3
d_gene: NA
abundance: NA

CDR3aa: CSAIAYGLGTEAFF
CDR3nt: TGCAGCGCAATCGCTTATGGCCTGGGTACTGAAGCTTTCTTT
v_gene: TRBV29-1
j_gene: TRBJ1-1
d_gene: NA
abundance: once